The present T cell receptor beta chain was sequenced within a study of blood T cell repertoires in COVID-19. This CDR3 has 15 amino acids. Germline CDR1 SGHTA, CDR2 FQGTGA. V was pared by 5 bases and J by 8 bases, with 13 bases of the junction left unmatched. Assay used: immunoSEQ multiplex PCR; TCRdb lists only in-frame clones, some missing. The sample lists more than 60,000 clones, approximately 89% occurring once. The chain uses TRBV7-3 and TRBJ1-1; the match to TRBD1 covers 8 bases. The receptor's source is a woman aged 45-60 years with active COVID-19. Sequenced sample: peripheral blood. This CDR3 reads CASSPRGQASSEAFF. The CDR3 DNA follows: TGTGCCAGCAGCCCCAGGGGACAGGCTTCTTCCGAAGCTTTCTTT.